This T cell receptor beta chain was sequenced in a study of blood T cell repertoires in COVID-19. Overall study context: Some COVID-19 samples were acute and others convalescent; all came from the United States, Italy and Spain.

The CDR3 consists of 14 residues. Germline V CDR1 and CDR2: SGHTA, FQGNSA. The V end was cut by 5 bases, the J end by 2 bases, with 13 bases between. Authors' methods: Nucleated cell number was recorded as an estimate derived from reference gene primer amplification. TCRdb's copy holds only in-frame clones and misses some; the assay was immunoSEQ multiplex PCR. V and J calls and clone size follow that table, whereas D and trimming were derived from the DNA. The sample shows about 110,000 clones, about 88% of them seen only once. Sequencing used peripheral blood. The chain has TRBV7-2 and TRBJ2-7; possible D gene TRBD1, 6 bases. The TCR comes from a woman in her 70s who had recovered from COVID-19. The CDR3 DNA follows: TGTGCCAGCAGCGTAGTCCAGGGGCCCTACGAGCAGTACTTC. Translation: CASSVVQGPYEQYF.